These 9 T cell receptor beta chains came from one sample sequenced in a study of blood T cell repertoires in COVID-19. Profiled with immunoSEQ multiplex PCR; TCRdb holds only in-frame clones, not every one. Among hundreds of thousands of clones listed, roughly 89% were seen once. The sequenced material came from PBMCs or T cells enriched from blood (not recorded which). Every receptor here comes from a woman in her 30s with acute COVID-19.

A single count supports this clone. The chain has TRBV4-3 and TRBJ2-1, with 12 bases matching TRBD2. The trim removed 2 bases at V and 10 bases at J, leaving 6 bases unmatched. CDR3 size: 15 residues. From germline, CDR1 is LGHNA and CDR2 YSLEER. The CDR3 DNA reads as TGCGCCAGCAGCCAATCTAGCGGGGGGGCTTGGGAGCAGTTCTTC. Translating it yields CASSQSSGGAWEQFF.

This clone was counted once. J is TRBJ2-3 and V is TRBV27, with a tentative D call TRBD2 (6 bases). CDR3 length: 14 residues. Deletions cut 4 bases from V and 4 bases from J, with 12 bases between. CDR1 is MNHEY and CDR2 is SMNVEV in the germline V gene (reference sequence). CDR3 residues: CASSSAGIADTQYF. The CDR3 DNA follows: TGTGCCAGCAGTTCTGCGGGGATCGCAGATACGCAGTATTTT.

The CDR3 here is CASSKPGHKNSPLHF. CDR3 sequence (DNA): TGTGCCAGCAGCAAACCGGGACATAAGAATTCACCCCTCCACTTT. The genes are TRBV21-1 and TRBJ1-6; TRBD1, as called in the table, went unchecked against the DNA. TRBV21-1 is a pseudogene. This CDR3 contains 15 residues.

This chain uses TRBV7-8 with TRBJ2-2; 8 nucleotides align to TRBD1. V shed 5 bases, J shed 5 bases, and the junction held 1 base outside the gene matches. CDR1 is SGHVS and CDR2 is FQNEAQ in the germline V gene. The CDR3 is 13 amino acids. The CDR3 nucleotides are TGTGCCAGCAGCCGGACAGGGACCGGGGAGCTGTTTTTT. Translating it yields CASSRTGTGELFF.

This clone appeared once. The chain recombines TRBV6-1 with TRBJ2-3; D is possibly TRBD2 (6 bases). This CDR3 comprises 15 residues. From germline, CDR1 is MNHNS and CDR2 SASEGT. Trimming removed 1 base at V and 1 base at J, with 9 bases between. CDR3 loop: CASSEVGGGTDTQYF. CDR3 coding DNA: TGTGCCAGCAGTGAAGTGGGCGGGGGCACAGATACGCAGTATTTT.

The chain has TRBV19 and TRBJ2-3; D unresolved. The V end lost 4 bases, the J end lost 0 bases, and 5 bases lay between the germline ends. In germline, CDR1 is LNHDA, CDR2 SQIVND (reference sequence). The length of the CDR3 is 13 residues. The CDR3: CASSTLSTDTQYF. The CDR3, as DNA: TGTGCCAGTAGTACCTTAAGCACAGATACGCAGTATTTT.

This clone was detected once. This chain joins TRBV6-5 and TRBJ2-2, with a tentative D call TRBD2 (6 bases). Trimming cost V 6 bases and J 1 base, with 12 bases left between them. Germline CDR1 MNHEY, CDR2 SVGAGI. This CDR3 comprises 15 residues. The chain's CDR3 is CASSSGTQNTGELFF. The CDR3 region has the DNA TGTGCCAGCAGCTCCGGGACTCAGAACACCGGGGAGCTGTTTTTT.

The chain combines TRBV10-2 with TRBJ2-1; TRBD2 agrees at 11 bases. The CDR3 covers 14 residues. Looked up from germline, CDR1 is WSHSY and CDR2 is SAAADI. V shed 5 bases, J shed 7 bases, and the junction held 4 bases outside the gene matches. CDR3 loop: CASSHSGGANEQFF. CDR3 nucleotides: TGCGCCAGCAGTCATAGCGGGGGGGCTAATGAGCAGTTCTTC.

The gene calls are TRBV6-5 and TRBJ1-1; 12 bases line up with TRBD1. The CDR3 sequence is 11 residues long. Looked up from germline, CDR1 is MNHEY and CDR2 is SVGAGI. Trimming removed 10 bases from V and 10 bases from J; junction bases left unmatched: 4. CDR3: CATGQGAIAFF. In DNA, the CDR3 is TGTGCCACGGGACAGGGGGCGATAGCTTTCTTT.